These 9 T cell receptor beta chains came from one sample sequenced in a study of T cell responses to AZD1222 COVID-19 vaccine. Only in-frame clones appear in the TCRdb table, and some are missing; sequencing was by immunoSEQ multiplex PCR. Found here are some 63,000 clones, roughly 84% of them singletons; the top ten hold around 20%. The input for sequencing was peripheral blood, taken on day 0 of AZD1222 vaccination. The receptor source for this set is an adult in good health.

The chain recombines TRBV2 with TRBJ1-2, with D maybe TRBD1 (5 bases). In germline, CDR1 is SNHLY, CDR2 FYNNEI. V was clipped by 3 bases and J by 6 bases, with 23 bases between them. The length of the CDR3 is 17 residues. The CDR3: CASSDLTGRSRSDGYTF. The DNA for the CDR3 is TGTGCCAGCAGTGACCTAACAGGAAGGTCTCGATCAGATGGCTACACCTTC.

Written as DNA, the CDR3 is TGTGCCAGCAGCTTGGGAGTCGGACAGATCGCAGATACGCAGTATTTT. This encodes CASSLGVGQIADTQYF. The chain uses TRBV5-8 and TRBJ2-3, with a tentative D call TRBD1 (6 bases). Germline-derived CDR1 and CDR2 are SGHTS and YDEGEE. V shed 0 bases and J shed 4 bases, with 15 bases lying between them. The CDR3 length is 16 residues.

Comments on this clone: The sample carries other DNA sequences with the same CDR3. The chain combines TRBV7-8 with TRBJ1-5; D might be TRBD1 (5 bases). This CDR3 is 13 amino acids long. V lost 5 bases to trimming and J lost 4 bases, with 9 bases between them. In germline, CDR1 is SGHVS, CDR2 FQNEAQ. The CDR3 nucleotides are TGTGCCAGCAGCCGAGGGGTGAATCAGCCCCAGCATTTT. As protein: CASSRGVNQPQHF.

This clone was counted only a few times. The V and J genes are TRBV7-2 and TRBJ1-1, with a weak D call TRBD1 (5 bases). The CDR3 contains 15 residues. The V end was cut by 1 base, the J end by 3 bases, with 12 bases between. Germline CDR1 SGHTA, CDR2 FQGNSA. DNA of the CDR3: TGTGCCAGCAGCTTAGGTCTGGGGCGGGACACTGAAGCTTTCTTT. Its protein is CASSLGLGRDTEAFF.

This clone was found once. The V and J genes are TRBV29-1 and TRBJ2-7; D possibly corresponds to TRBD1 (5 bases). CDR3 size: 12 residues. The germline V gene encodes CDR1 SQVTM and CDR2 ANQGSEA. As DNA, the CDR3 is TGCAGTGCTGCTGGACAAAAAAAAGAGCAGTACTTC. Its translation: CSAAGQKKEQYF.

The CDR3 sequence: CASSFSPGAQYF. The DNA of the CDR3 is TGTGCCAGCAGTTTCTCCCCGGGCGCGCAGTACTTC. V usage is TRBV28 and J usage is TRBJ2-7; D unclear. Germline values: CDR1 MDHEN, CDR2 SYDVKM. The V end was cut by 3 bases, the J end by 9 bases, with 12 bases between. The CDR3 covers 12 residues.

The J gene is TRBJ1-2, the V gene TRBV10-3; weak D call: TRBD1 (6 bases). CDR3 length: 15 residues. Germline CDR1 is ENHRY and CDR2 is SYGVKD. Trimming left V 6 bases short and J 8 bases short, with 22 bases between. CDR3 residues: CAIRGTLGFTEGYTF. Here the CDR3 DNA reads TGTGCCATCAGGGGGACATTAGGGTTTACGGAGGGCTACACCTTC.

This clone was seen just once. The genes are TRBV28 and TRBJ1-1; D is unclear. The germline V and J ends were trimmed by 2 bases and 9 bases, with 10 bases remaining between them. The length of the CDR3 is 12 residues. Germline CDR1 is MDHEN and CDR2 is SYDVKM. The DNA for the CDR3 is TGTGCCAGCAGTTTAACCAGCAGCCAAGCTTTCTTT. Amino acids: CASSLTSSQAFF.

The chain combines TRBV27 with TRBJ2-7; 7 nucleotides agree with TRBD1. Germline V gene data show CDR1 as MNHEY and CDR2 as SMNVEV (reference sequence). V shed 3 bases, J shed 6 bases, and the junction held 2 bases outside the gene matches. CDR3 length: 12 residues. DNA for the CDR3: TGTGCCAGCAGTTTGACAGGGAGCGAGCAGTACTTC. It yields the protein CASSLTGSEQYF.